This T cell receptor beta chain was captured in a study of T-cell reconstitution after alpha-beta-depleted transplantation in children. Germline CDR1 is LNHDA and CDR2 is SQIVND (reference sequence). Trimming at V came to 4 bases and at J to 3 bases, leaving 13 bases not matched to a gene. The CDR3 length is 18 residues. Only a few counts were recorded for this clonotype. This sample's TCRbeta library carried unique molecular identifier barcodes. Using its own MiXCR run on the PCR reads, TCRdb lists one record per CDR3 protein. The table records about 610,000 distinct CDR3 sequences, roughly 10% of them present only once.

J is TRBJ2-2 and V is TRBV19; 8 bases align to TRBD2. The sequencing used PBMCs from the stem cell graft donor, collected from the stem cell graft. This clonotype originated in a human donor who donated a stem cell graft to a child with acute myeloid leukemia. The CDR3, as DNA: TGTGCCAGTAGTAACTTTTCGGGGGGGCGAGCGGACACCGGGGAGCTGTTTTTT. Translated, it gives CASSNFSGGRADTGELFF. Drawing the rest from reference TRBV19 and TRBJ2-2, the complete variable domain is DGGITQSPKYLFRKEGQNVTLSCEQNLNHDAMYWYRQDPGQGLRLIYYSQIVNDFQKGDIAEGYSVSREKKESFPLTVTSAQKNPTAFYLCASSNFSGGRADTGELFFGEGSRLTVL.